Sequencing of this T cell receptor (beta chain) was carried out in a study of identical twins. In TCRdb, the 5' RACE reads were re-called with MiXCR into one record per CDR3 protein. The sample contains 540,000 or so distinct CDR3 sequences, around 24% of which appear only once. Healthy Caucasian donors formed the entire cohort. This CDR3 region has 14 residues. V was pared by 4 bases and J by 5 bases, with 15 bases between. Germline V gives CDR1 SGHDT, CDR2 YYEEEE. The sample was also linked to a second study, of yellow fever vaccine responses in identical twins.

The chain is built from TRBV5-6 and TRBJ1-1; TRBD1 might be the D (6 bases). Material for sequencing was CD4+ T cells sorted from blood. This sequence originates from a woman aged 18-29 years in good health. The CDR3 DNA reads as TGTGCCAGCAGCCCTACCGACAGGTATACTGAAGCTTTCTTT. Protein sequence: CASSPTDRYTEAFF.